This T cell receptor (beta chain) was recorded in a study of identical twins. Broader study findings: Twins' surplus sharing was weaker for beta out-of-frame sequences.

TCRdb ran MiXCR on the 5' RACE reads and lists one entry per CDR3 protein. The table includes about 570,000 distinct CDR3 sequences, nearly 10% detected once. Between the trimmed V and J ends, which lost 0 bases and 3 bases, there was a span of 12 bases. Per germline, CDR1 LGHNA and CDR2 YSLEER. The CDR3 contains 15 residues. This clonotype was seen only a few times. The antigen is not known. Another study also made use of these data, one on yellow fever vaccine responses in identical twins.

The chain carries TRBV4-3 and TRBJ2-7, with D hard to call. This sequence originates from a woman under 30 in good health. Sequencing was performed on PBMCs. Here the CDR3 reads CASSQDRIHNYEQYF. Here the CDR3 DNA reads TGCGCCAGCAGCCAAGATAGGATTCACAACTACGAGCAGTACTTC.